The 13 T cell receptor beta chains listed next were all sequenced from one sample in a study of blood T cell repertoires in COVID-19. Produced via immunoSEQ multiplex PCR; TCRdb's table is partial and in-frame only. The sample carries roughly 250,000 clones, about 80% recorded once. Sequencing was done on a sample of peripheral blood. The source is a woman older than 75 with acute or convalescent COVID-19.

This rearrangement joins TRBV4-2 to TRBJ1-2; 9 bases match TRBD1. Trimming removed 1 base from V and 4 bases from J; junction bases left unmatched: 10. The CDR3 is made up of 17 amino acids. CDR1 LGHNA and CDR2 YNFKEQ come from the germline V gene. The CDR3 sequence: CASSQVGAQGAGYGYTF. The CDR3, as DNA: TGTGCCAGCAGCCAAGTTGGGGCACAGGGGGCGGGCTATGGCTACACCTTC.

The V and J genes are TRBV3-1 (or the pseudogene TRBV3-2) and TRBJ2-7; tentative D call: TRBD2 (5 bases). The CDR3 sequence is 14 residues long. Trimming removed 3 bases from V and 3 bases from J, with 12 bases in between. CDR1 is LGHDT and CDR2 is YNNKEL in the germline V gene (reference sequence). The CDR3 DNA is TGTGCCAGCAGCCAGATGGACCGGGGCTACGAGCAGTACTTC. It specifies CASSQMDRGYEQYF.

The chain carries TRBV7-3 and TRBJ2-2, with a possible D match to TRBD1 (6 bases). This CDR3 has 15 amino acids. The germline gives CDR1 SGHTA, CDR2 FQGTGA. The ends were cut back, 6 bases at V and 4 bases at J, with 15 bases in the middle. The CDR3 bases are TGTGCCAGCAGACCTACAGGGTTGAGCACCGGGGAGCTGTTTTTT. Translating it yields CASRPTGLSTGELFF.

In this sample, this clone turned up a few times. The V gene is TRBV6-5, the J gene TRBJ1-5; 12 bases fit TRBD1. J gave up 7 bases and V 5 bases, and 6 bases lay outside the gene matches. The CDR3 length is 15 residues. Germline values: CDR1 MNHEY, CDR2 SVGAGI. The CDR3 coding sequence is TGTGCCAGCAGTCCAGGGACAGGGGGCTTCCAGCCCCAGCATTTT. It yields the protein CASSPGTGGFQPQHF.

The chain employs TRBV11-2 and TRBJ1-4; 7 bases align to TRBD1. V lost 5 bases and J lost 0; bases outside the gene matches: 6. Germline assignment: CDR1 SGHAT and CDR2 FQNNGV. The CDR3 has 16 residues. The CDR3 here is CASSLGQQATNEKLFF. The CDR3 bases are TGTGCCAGCAGCCTGGGACAGCAAGCAACTAATGAAAAACTGTTTTTT.

The chain links TRBV19 to TRBJ2-2; D may be TRBD1 (6 bases). V was trimmed by 6 bases and J by 1 base, leaving 6 bases between them. CDR3 length equals 13 residues. The germline CDR1 and CDR2 sequences are LNHDA and SQIVND (reference sequence). CDR3 loop: CASSRGNTGELFF. The CDR3 DNA reads TGTGCCAGTAGCAGGGGGAACACCGGGGAGCTGTTTTTT.

This clone turned up a few times. This chain uses TRBV11-2 with TRBJ2-2; perhaps TRBD1 as D (7 bases). Germline CDR1 reads SGHAT; CDR2 reads FQNNGV. Trimming removed 2 bases from V and 6 bases from J, with 10 bases in between. This CDR3 region has 14 residues. CDR3 in DNA: TGTGCCAGCAGCTTATTCAGGGGGGCCGGGGAGCTGTTTTTT. As protein: CASSLFRGAGELFF.

In this sample, this clone turned up a few times. The V and J genes are TRBV24-1 and TRBJ1-6; 8 bases are shared with TRBD1. CDR3 length: 15 amino acids. Germline CDR1 is KGHDR and CDR2 is SFDVKD. J lost 7 bases, V lost 5 bases, and 6 bases had no gene match. This CDR3 reads CATSVRDRTNSPLHF. CDR3 DNA sequence: TGTGCCACCAGTGTTCGGGACAGGACCAATTCACCCCTCCACTTT.

The chain carries TRBV19 and TRBJ2-2, with D uncertain. The CDR3 is 14 residues long. Trimming removed 1 base from V and 2 bases from J, with 5 bases in between. Germline V gives CDR1 LNHDA, CDR2 SQIVND (reference sequence). The CDR3 nucleotides read TGTGCCAGTAGTATAGGAGGAAACACCGGGGAGCTGTTTTTT. It codes for CASSIGGNTGELFF.

The chain combines TRBV5-1 with TRBJ1-3; D is unresolved. Trimming shortened V by 6 bases and J by 2 bases, and 6 bases separated the two germline ends. Germline V gene lookup returns CDR1 SGHRS and CDR2 YFSETQ. The CDR3 loop spans 12 amino acids. The CDR3 sequence is CASIGAGNTIYF. The CDR3 DNA reads as TGCGCCAGCATCGGGGCTGGAAACACCATATATTTT.

The chain is built from TRBV14 and TRBJ1-1, with 7 bases aligning to TRBD1. V was clipped by 4 bases and J by 5 bases; unmatched bases: 7. In germline, CDR1 is SGHDN, CDR2 FVKESK. There are 14 residues in the CDR3. The CDR3 DNA sequence: TGTGCCAGCAGCCCCACACAGGGGTGGACTGAAGCTTTCTTT. This encodes CASSPTQGWTEAFF.

The chain has TRBV5-1 and TRBJ1-6, with unresolved D. The V gene lost 4 bases and the J gene lost 7 bases, with 9 bases spanning the gap. Per the germline V gene, CDR1 is SGHRS and CDR2 is YFSETQ. This CDR3 is built from 13 residues. The CDR3 region has the DNA TGCGCCAGCAGCCCCCGCCAGAATTCACCCCTCCACTTT. It is translated as CASSPRQNSPLHF.

The chain is built from TRBV15 and TRBJ2-3; D may be TRBD2 (6 bases). The CDR3 contains 16 residues. The germline V gene encodes CDR1 LNHNV and CDR2 YYDKDF (reference sequence). The V gene lost 2 bases and the J gene lost 1 base, with 13 bases spanning the gap. The CDR3 protein is CATSRPRGAGTDTQYF. The CDR3 DNA follows: TGTGCCACCAGCAGACCCCGCGGGGCGGGCACAGATACGCAGTATTTT. Full variable domain (rest looked up from reference TRBV15 and TRBJ2-3): DAMVIQNPRYQVTQFGKPVTLSCSQTLNHNVMYWYQQKSSQAPKLLFHYYDKDFNNEADTPDNFQSRRPNTSFCFLDIRSPGLGDTAMYLCATSRPRGAGTDTQYFGPGTRLTVL.